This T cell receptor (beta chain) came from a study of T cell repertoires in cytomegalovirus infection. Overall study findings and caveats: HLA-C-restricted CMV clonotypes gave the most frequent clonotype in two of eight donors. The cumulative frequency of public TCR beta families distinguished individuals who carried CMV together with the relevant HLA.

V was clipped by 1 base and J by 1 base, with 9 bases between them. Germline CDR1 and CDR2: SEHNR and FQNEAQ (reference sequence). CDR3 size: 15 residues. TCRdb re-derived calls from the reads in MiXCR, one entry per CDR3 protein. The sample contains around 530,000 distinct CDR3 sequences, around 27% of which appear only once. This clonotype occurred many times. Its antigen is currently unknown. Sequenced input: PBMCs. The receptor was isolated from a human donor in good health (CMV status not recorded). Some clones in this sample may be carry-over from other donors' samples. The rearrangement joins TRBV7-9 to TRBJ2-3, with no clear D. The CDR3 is CASSLVQSGTDTQYF. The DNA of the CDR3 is TGTGCCAGCAGCTTAGTACAGAGCGGCACAGATACGCAGTATTTT.